One and the same sample provided the 9 T cell receptor beta chains below, sequenced in a study of glioma-infiltrating T cells. Using RNA template, CDR3s of TCR alpha and beta were amplified with iRepertoire arm-PCR. TCRdb re-called the multiplex PCR reads through MiXCR, storing one row per CDR3 protein. The sample carries 100,000 to 150,000 distinct CDR3 sequences, 20% to 25% recorded once. The sample comprised glioma tissue, nonneoplastic brain tissue, or PBMCs (not recorded which). These receptors were obtained from a human donor with low-grade glioma or glioblastoma, undergoing nonglioma brain surgery, or in good health (not recorded which).

In this sample, this clonotype turned up many times. The V call is TRBV7-9, the J call TRBJ1-5; D gene ambiguous. V lost 11 bases and J lost 2, with 10 bases in between. There are 12 residues in the CDR3. The germline V gene has CDR1 SEHNR and CDR2 FQNEAQ (reference sequence). CDR3 in DNA: TGTGCCGCGAGTCGTGGCAATCAGCCCCAGCATTTT. This sequence encodes CAASRGNQPQHF. Complete variable domain (other parts from reference TRBV7-9 and TRBJ1-5): DTGVSQNPRHKITKRGQNVTFRCDPISEHNRLYWYRQTLGQGPEFLTYFQNEAQLEKSRLLSDRFSAERPKGSFSTLEIQRTEQGDSAMYLCAASRGNQPQHFGDGTRLSIL.

This clonotype has a handful of counts. CDR3 nucleotides: TGTGCCAGCACCCCCGGGCACCTCAATCAGCCCCAGCATTTT. Translating it yields CASTPGHLNQPQHF. This rearrangement joins TRBV28 to TRBJ1-5; D ambiguous. V was cut by 7 bases and J by 3 bases, with 13 bases left in between. The CDR3 has 14 residues. The V gene's germline CDR1 is MDHEN and CDR2 SYDVKM.

The chain carries TRBV14 and TRBJ1-6; D unresolved. The CDR3 consists of 15 residues. The V end was cut by 1 base, the J end by 8 bases, with 12 bases between. CDR1 and CDR2 (germline): SGHDN, FVKESK. CDR3 bases: TGTGCCAGCAGCCAAGGAACATCGGCGGATTCACCCCTCCACTTT. Residues: CASSQGTSADSPLHF.

The V call is TRBV7-9, the J call TRBJ2-1, with TRBD1 identical over 7 bases. Germline assignment: CDR1 SEHNR and CDR2 FQNEAQ (reference sequence). V shed 5 bases, J shed 6 bases, and the junction held 7 bases outside the gene matches. The CDR3 is made up of 14 amino acids. As DNA, the CDR3 is TGTGCCAGCAGCGGGTCGGACAGGTTCAATGAGCAGTTCTTC. Protein: CASSGSDRFNEQFF.

About this clonotype itself: This may stem from a read error, because a much larger clone lies one nucleotide away. The chain joins TRBV20-1 to TRBJ2-4, with 7 bases matching TRBD1. This CDR3 region has 14 residues. Per germline, CDR1 DFQATT and CDR2 SNEGSKA (reference sequence). The CDR3, as DNA: TGCGGTGCTATCCCCTCGGGACAGAAAAACATTCAGTACTTC. This gives the protein CGAIPSGQKNIQYF.

This clonotype has just a few counts. The chain carries TRBV7-9 and TRBJ2-5; no reliable D call. Germline values: CDR1 SEHNR, CDR2 FQNEAQ (reference sequence). Trimming stripped 5 bases from V and 5 bases from J, with 12 bases between. The CDR3 consists of 13 residues. CDR3 DNA sequence: TGTGCCAGCAGCCCTACCACGGGTGAGACCCAGTACTTC. It translates to CASSPTTGETQYF.

The chain uses TRBV27 and TRBJ2-3; 8 nucleotides align to TRBD1. Trimming removed 3 bases from V and 13 bases from J; junction bases left unmatched: 15. The V gene's germline CDR1 is MNHEY and CDR2 SMNVEV (reference sequence). The CDR3 has 15 residues. The CDR3 loop reads CASSLLAQGGLPEYF. The CDR3 DNA sequence: TGTGCCAGCAGTTTGCTTGCACAGGGGGGATTACCGGAGTATTTT.

Points on this clonotype: A junction boundary mismatches the germline segment, possibly from a read error. The chain employs TRBV7-9 and TRBJ2-1; weak D call: TRBD1 (5 bases). The CDR3 spans 13 residues. The germline V gene encodes CDR1 SEHNR and CDR2 FQNEAQ (reference sequence). The CDR3 loop is CARSSSTRQEQFF. As DNA, the CDR3 is TGTGCCAGAAGCTCCTCAACCCGACAGGAGCAGTTCTTC.

This clonotype appeared a few times. The chain joins TRBV7-9 to TRBJ1-1; D ambiguous. CDR3 length: 17 amino acids. Per the germline V gene, CDR1 is SEHNR and CDR2 is FQNEAQ (reference sequence). Trimming left V 4 bases short and J 5 bases short, with 23 bases between. The CDR3 spells CASSSRWPEVQQTEAFF. CDR3 nucleotide sequence: TGTGCCAGCAGCTCCCGTTGGCCGGAGGTTCAACAAACTGAAGCTTTCTTT.